This T cell receptor (beta chain) was observed in a study of blood T cell repertoires in COVID-19. CDR1 and CDR2 (germline): SGHTS, YDEGEE. The CDR3 runs to 17 residues. V dropped 0 bases and J dropped 0 bases, with 12 bases sitting between them. The table came from immunoSEQ multiplex PCR; TCRdb's copy has only in-frame clones and leaves some out. The data show fewer than 300,000 clones, more than 65% seen once. The specimen was peripheral blood. The rearrangement links TRBV5-8 to TRBJ1-4; possibly TRBD1 for D (5 bases). This receptor was identified in a woman between 18 and 30 years old with acute or convalescent COVID-19. The chain's CDR3 is CASSLGARQSTNEKLFF. For the CDR3, the DNA is TGTGCCAGCAGCTTGGGGGCACGACAGTCAACTAATGAAAAACTGTTTTTT.